This TCR beta chain was captured in a study of blood T cell repertoires in COVID-19. Study background: PBMCs, B-cell-depleted T cells, or T cells provided the cDNA or gDNA that made up the material.

The method was immunoSEQ multiplex PCR; TCRdb's version includes in-frame clones alone and lacks a portion of them. In the table there are under 200,000 clones, around 82% of which are singletons. Participant ages covered roughly 18 to 89 years across about 25 US areas. The source is a woman between 45 and 60 years old in a cohort exposed to, infected with or recovered from COVID-19 (not recorded which). Input material: PBMCs or T cells enriched from blood (not recorded which).

The CDR3 loop reads CASSQPRTGNTGELFF. The CDR3 coding sequence is TGTGCCAGCAGCCAACCCCGGACAGGGAACACCGGGGAGCTGTTTTTT. J is TRBJ2-2 and V is TRBV3-1 (or the pseudogene TRBV3-2), with TRBD1 matching 7 bases. From germline, CDR1 is LGHDT and CDR2 YNNKEL (reference sequence). The CDR3 runs 16 residues. V was pared by 2 bases and J by 1 base, with 4 bases of the junction left unmatched.